This note documents a single TCR beta chain sequence. Its antigen is currently not known. No much larger clonotype is one base removed from it; base qualities were not supplied. These data originate in a study of blood T cell repertoires in COVID-19 (dated by TCRdb to 2020 to 2021). Turning to the overall study: Samples covering the acute and convalescent phases of COVID-19 were provided by collaborators in the United States, Italy and Spain. The prospective study material was composed of cDNA or gDNA derived from T cells, B-cell-depleted T cells, or PBMCs. Deeply sampled blood TCRbeta repertoires from subjects exposed to, actively infected with, or recovered from COVID-19 were included in the dataset. The repertoires were released in a freely available public database intended as a resource for research on the immune response to SARS-CoV-2. The samples were drawn from the first 160 participants of the ongoing ImmuneRACE study and from 1,254 subjects provided by 6 global collaborators. Nearly every sample came with metadata listing a de-identified subject ID, COVID-19 status, age in years and sex. Where available, HLA class I and class II types were taken from metadata supplied by the sample provider and were not determined by assay-based typing. Results and caveats for the whole study, not just this receptor: How much clinical and demographic metadata was included differed by source and by participant, and the metadata was provided uncurated.

Each collaborating institution followed its own protocols to collect whole blood in K2EDTA tubes. For TCRbeta analysis, collaborator samples were shipped as frozen whole blood, as isolated PBMCs, or as DNA extracted from either sample type. TCRbeta CDR3 regions were amplified from genomic DNA by means of the immunoSEQ Assay, a bias-controlled multiplex PCR. The study's own analysis went as follows. Within the assay, amplification of reference gene primers was used to estimate how many nucleated cells each sample contained. Sequence reads were collapsed and filtered to measure the absolute abundance of every unique TCRbeta CDR3 rearrangement. For each sample, productive Simpson clonality was calculated as the square root of Simpson's diversity index over productive rearrangements. TCRdb took this table from immuneACCESS and kept in-frame rearrangements with V and J called. Such tables lack part of the clones; where checked against another copy, unresolved V genes explain under half of the gap, and the rest is unexplained. For V, J and clone size, that table is used; D and trimming come from the DNA. This sample lists about 64,000 clones; roughly 90% were detected once. Together, the top ten hold under 5% of the sample.

The CDR3 goes from the cysteine to the phenylalanine over 14 residues. The sequence is cut down to CDR3 DNA, 42 bases in frame from base 1. V loses 2 bases, J loses 4 bases, and the germline ends lie 12 bases apart. CDR1 SGHAT and CDR2 FQNNGV are derived from the germline V gene. The receptor chain draws on TRBV11-2 and TRBJ2-7; possibly the D gene is TRBD1, per 5 matching bases. Material for sequencing was peripheral blood. The sequence derives from a man aged 65 to 79 with acute or convalescent COVID-19. The CDR3 amino acid sequence is: CASSLSSRDYEQYF. The sequenced DNA is TGTGCCAGCAGCTTATCATCCAGGGATTACGAGCAGTACTTC.